This T cell receptor (beta chain) was obtained from a study of CD8 T cells in Susac syndrome. Through negative isolation, CD4+ and CD8+ T cells were obtained, while TEMRA cells were enriched using FACS. Reverse transcription used roughly 0.45 to 1 ug RNA and random hexamers. Multiplex immunoSEQ PCR targeted 54 Vbeta and 13 Jbeta TCR beta segments. TCRdb re-analysed the immunoSEQ multiplex PCR reads in MiXCR, keeping a single row per CDR3 protein. The table shows about 400,000 distinct CDR3 sequences, with around 85% occurring only once. CDR1 is SQVTM and CDR2 is ANQGSEA in the germline V gene. Trimming cost V 0 bases and J 6 bases, with 19 bases left between them. CDR3 length: 16 amino acids.

V is TRBV29-1 and J is TRBJ2-3; D may be TRBD2 (5 bases). The receptor was derived from a human donor with multiple sclerosis. The material sequenced was CD8+ T cells from PBMCs. CDR3 amino acids: CSVEEIVVSVTDTQYF. DNA of the CDR3: TGCAGCGTTGAAGAAATAGTAGTTAGCGTCACCGATACGCAGTATTTT.